The clone carrying this TCR beta chain was seen once. Its antigen is currently unknown. At one end, the junction sequence differs from germline, possibly due to a read error. The CDR3 covers 12 residues. Germline V CDR1 and CDR2: MDHEN, SYDVKM. Generated by immunoSEQ multiplex PCR, the TCRdb table keeps only in-frame clones and is missing some. In the table there are over 85,000 clones, 81% of which are singletons. The data are from a study of T cell responses to AZD1222 COVID-19 vaccine. Across the whole study: Some second doses came at about 4 weeks and others at about 12 weeks; these were pooled. Study results and limitations: Targeting of unmutated variant regions was reportedly seen in nearly half of spike-specific TCRs. No repertoire was sampled before or during the peak T cell response, only after it. At baseline, seropositivity was found in only a handful of AZD1222 recipients.

Material: peripheral blood, obtained on day 0 of AZD1222 vaccination. The chain is built from TRBV28 and TRBJ2-7; 11 bases match TRBD2. This clonotype originated in an adult in good health. The CDR3 spells CASTTGLAVADF. CDR3 nucleotides: TGTGCCAGCACTACGGGACTAGCGGTAGCGGACTTC.